This T cell receptor (beta chain) was identified during a study of post-analysis software for immune sequencing data (dated by TCRdb to between 2015 and 2016). Study-level background: Relapsing-remitting, secondary progressive and progressive-relapsing multiple sclerosis were recorded as disease courses, and subtype annotation was lacking for some patients. The multiple sclerosis patient repertoires were compared with 11 previously published healthy control repertoires from donors aged roughly 6 to 25 years. A subset of samples was prepared in parallel using single-end sample barcoding, then pooled and co-amplified after Illumina adapter ligation.

To demonstrate the VDJtools post-analysis software, TCR beta repertoires were profiled from the peripheral blood of roughly 14 young patients with multiple sclerosis. Multiple sclerosis patients were children and adolescents aged about 6 to 15 years. Trimmed from V: 0 bases; trimmed from J: 1 base; junction bases lacking a gene match: 5. Counted from cysteine to phenylalanine, this CDR3 has 18 amino acids. Only the CDR3 DNA stays, 54 bases, in frame from base 1. CDR1 and CDR2, looked up from the germline V gene (reference sequence), are SEHNR and FQNEAQ. Overall study outcomes, separate from this receptor: Direct clustering with F measure showed strong co-clustering of samples prepared in the same batch, prompting a batch-effect correction. The multiple sclerosis patient group was slightly younger than the control group. Compared with controls, multiple sclerosis patients had significantly lower normalized Chao1 diversity, a finding suggesting substantial peripheral T-cell clonal expansion. About 5 TRBV segments, including TRBV5-6, TRBV5-1 and TRBV20-1, were significantly more frequent in patients than controls.

Library generation was performed with PCR. TCRdb records Illumina HiSeq 2500 as the sequencer. To reduce PCR and sequencing biases, unique molecular identifiers were incorporated into the TCR beta cDNA libraries. About 500,000 cDNA molecules were obtained for every 1 to 10 million input T cells, so each molecule roughly corresponded to one T cell. The patient libraries were prepared and sequenced using the same protocol as the earlier healthy control dataset. Within a given batch, samples were prepared together, multiplexed and sequenced on the same HiSeq lane. From the authors' description of their analysis: Raw barcoded reads were processed with MIGEC, and single-read molecular identifier groups were discarded before consensus assembly and CDR3 extraction. VDJtools was used for post-analysis of the clonotype tables, and diversity was normalized by down-sampling every dataset to the size of the smallest sample. To correct batch-related cross-sample contamination, repertoire overlap clustering matched CDR3 amino acid sequences but not nucleotide sequences. TCRdb trimmed public reads at Q25 via fastp, called clones via MiXCR and kept in-frame beta chains. Every distinct CDR3 protein forms one entry, paired with its most common genes and DNA. TCRdb's processing, not the authors' own work, is the source of the V and J calls. Recorded for this sample are a few hundred thousand distinct CDR3 sequences; approximately 39% of them occurred a single time. Roughly 8.2% of the sample goes to the ten largest clones.

This clonotype was observed a handful of times. Its specific antigen is unknown. Base quality data are lacking; no much larger clone is found one base away. The sample was blood. The chain employs TRBV7-9 and TRBJ2-6, and TRBD1 matches 8 of the central bases. The TCR comes from a girl aged 2 to 9 with multiple sclerosis. The nucleotide sequence is given as TGTGCCAGCAGCTTAGCCAGGGGGCTCTTTTCTGGGGCCAACGTCCTGACTTTC. Translated, this is CASSLARGLFSGANVLTF.